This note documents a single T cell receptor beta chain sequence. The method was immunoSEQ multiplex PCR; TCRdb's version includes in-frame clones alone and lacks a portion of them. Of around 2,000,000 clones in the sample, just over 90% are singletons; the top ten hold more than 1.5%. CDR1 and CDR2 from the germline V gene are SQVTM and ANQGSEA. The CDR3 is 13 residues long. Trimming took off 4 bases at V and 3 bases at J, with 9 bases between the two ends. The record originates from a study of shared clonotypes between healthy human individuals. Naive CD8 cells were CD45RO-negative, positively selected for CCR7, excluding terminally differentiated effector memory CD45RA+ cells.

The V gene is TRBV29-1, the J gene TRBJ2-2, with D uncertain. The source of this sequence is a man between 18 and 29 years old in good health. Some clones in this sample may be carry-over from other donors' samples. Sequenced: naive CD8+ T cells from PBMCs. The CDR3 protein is CSVVPEYTGELFF. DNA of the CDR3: TGCAGCGTTGTTCCGGAGTACACCGGGGAGCTGTTTTTT.